Listed below are T cell receptor beta chains from one sample, sequenced in a study of T-cell reconstitution after alpha-beta-depleted transplantation in children. TCRdb re-derived calls from the PCR reads in MiXCR, one entry per CDR3 protein. The sample has around 800,000 distinct CDR3 sequences, about 16% seen once; the top ten hold approximately 4.5%. Sequenced here: PBMCs, mostly from graft donor cells, sampled 360 days after TCRalphabeta/CD19-depleted stem cell transplant. The source of these receptors is a male patient aged 10 to 17 who had a stem cell transplant for acute lymphoblastic leukemia, so the T cells may come from the graft donor. Each CDR3 is given with its conserved first and last residue. D genes are given only for firm matches. Expanded clones get a size class; other rows say once, few or many, or leave the size out.

clone size	V gene	D gene	J gene	CDR3 DNA	CDR3 protein
few	TRBV7-9	TRBD2	TRBJ2-7	TGTGCCAGCGGCTTAGTTGGCGGGAGGCTAACCTACGAGCAGTACTTC	CASGLVGGRLTYEQYF
few	TRBV9	-	TRBJ1-1	TGTGCCAGCAGCCAACACGACACGGATGCTGAAGCTTTCTTT	CASSQHDTDAEAFF
-	TRBV15	-	TRBJ2-7	TGTGCCACCAGCCGGGTGTATGGTTACGAGCAGTACTTC	CATSRVYGYEQYF
few	TRBV7-3	-	TRBJ1-1	TGTGCCAGCAGCCCCATCCCCGGGATGAACACTGAAGCTTTCTTT	CASSPIPGMNTEAFF
-	TRBV24-1	-	TRBJ1-1	TGTGCCACCAGTGATTCCGGGCGGGGGGCCACTGAAGCTTTCTTT	CATSDSGRGATEAFF
many	TRBV7-7	TRBD1	TRBJ1-3	TGTGCCAGCAGCCCCGGGACAGGGGGAAACACCATATATTTT	CASSPGTGGNTIYF
-	TRBV5-8	TRBD1	TRBJ1-2	TGTGCCAGCAGCTTGGAGAGACAGGGATTCTATGGCTACACCTTC	CASSLERQGFYGYTF
-	TRBV5-1	-	TRBJ2-7	TGCGCCAGCAGCTCGGCCGGCTCCTACGAGCAGTACTTC	CASSSAGSYEQYF
many	TRBV20-1	-	TRBJ2-1	TGCAGTGCCTACCCGGGACCCATCTCCTACAATGAGCAGTTCTTC	CSAYPGPISYNEQFF
-	TRBV7-3	-	TRBJ2-3	TGTGCCAGCAGCCCCTCCTCCCTCCAGTGGGAGACAGATACGCAGTATTTT	CASSPSSLQWETDTQYF
-	TRBV12-3/TRBV12-4	TRBD1	TRBJ1-5	TGTGCCAGCAGGGAGACAGGGTTCAATCAGCCCCAGCATTTT	CASRETGFNQPQHF
few	TRBV27	-	TRBJ2-7	TGTGCCAGCAGTGCCGGACGACATTACGAGCAGTACTTC	CASSAGRHYEQYF
-	TRBV7-6	TRBD1	TRBJ1-2	TGTGCCAGCAGCCTGACCTGGGACAGGGCCTATGGCTACACCTTC	CASSLTWDRAYGYTF
few	TRBV11-2	TRBD1	TRBJ2-1	TGTGCCAGCAGCTCTCGACGGGGACAGAACTACAATGAGCAGTTCTTC	CASSSRRGQNYNEQFF
-	TRBV12-3/TRBV12-4	TRBD1	TRBJ2-5	TGTGCCAGCAGTTCCCCGGGACAGAGAGAGACCCAGTACTTC	CASSSPGQRETQYF
few	TRBV5-1	-	TRBJ2-2	TGCGCCAGCAGGGCGGGGCACTCGAACACCGGGGAGCTGTTTTTT	CASRAGHSNTGELFF
-	TRBV12-3/TRBV12-4	-	TRBJ1-2	TGTGCCAGCAGTTTCACCCCCAGAGGGATCGAAGGCTACACCTTC	CASSFTPRGIEGYTF
few	TRBV28	TRBD1	TRBJ1-5	TGTGCCAGCAGTTTCCTGGGACAGGGGGGAAAACAGCCCCAGCATTTT	CASSFLGQGGKQPQHF
-	TRBV7-2	-	TRBJ2-7	TGTGCCAGCAGCTCGGCGACCGGGTCCTCCTACGAGCAGTACTTC	CASSSATGSSYEQYF
-	TRBV12-3/TRBV12-4	-	TRBJ1-3	TGTGCCACCAAGACCGGCAGGGAGGGAAACACCATATATTTT	CATKTGREGNTIYF
few	TRBV7-9	TRBD1	TRBJ2-2	TGTGCCAGCAGCTTCGGACAGGTCTCGAACACCGGGGAGCTGTTTTTT	CASSFGQVSNTGELFF
-	TRBV7-4	-	TRBJ2-7	TGTGCCAGCAGCTTAATTTTGTGCAGACTCTCCCCCTACGAGCAGTACTTC	CASSLILCRLSPYEQYF
-	TRBV5-1	TRBD2	TRBJ2-7	TGCGCCAGCAACCTAGCGGGAGGGCCGAACGAGCAGTACTTC	CASNLAGGPNEQYF
-	TRBV24-1	-	TRBJ2-4	TGTGCCACCAGTGATTCGGGAGAACAGAGAAACATTCAGTACTTC	CATSDSGEQRNIQYF
many	TRBV5-1	TRBD2	TRBJ2-5	TGCGCCAGCAGCCCGATCCGGACTAGCGGGCAAGAGACCCAGTACTTC	CASSPIRTSGQETQYF
few	TRBV5-1	-	TRBJ1-1	TGCGCCAGCAAGGAGGGGCGAGACACTGAAGCTTTCTTT	CASKEGRDTEAFF
-	TRBV2	-	TRBJ2-7	TGTGCCAGCAGGTGGACAGTCGCCTACGAGCAGTACTTC	CASRWTVAYEQYF
-	TRBV24-1	-	TRBJ2-2	TGTGCCACCAGTGATTTGCATGGTCGGAAAAACACCGGGGAGCTGTTTTTT	CATSDLHGRKNTGELFF
-	TRBV5-1	-	TRBJ2-6	TGCGCCAGCAGCTTGGTGGGGGTTGGGGCCAACGTCCTGACTTTC	CASSLVGVGANVLTF
-	TRBV3-1	TRBD2	TRBJ2-3	TGTGCCAGCAGCCATAGCGGGGGACACACAGATACGCAGTATTTT	CASSHSGGHTDTQYF
-	TRBV19	TRBD2	TRBJ2-7	TGTGCCAGTAGTATAGATGCAGGACTAGCGCTCGAGCAGTACTTC	CASSIDAGLALEQYF
-	TRBV5-1	-	TRBJ1-2	TGCGCCAGCAGCCCGACTCAAAACTATGGCTACACCTTC	CASSPTQNYGYTF
many	TRBV20-1	TRBD2	TRBJ2-3	TGCAGTGCTAGCCACAGCGGGAGGGCGACAGATACGCAGTATTTT	CSASHSGRATDTQYF
-	TRBV5-1	TRBD2	TRBJ2-1	TGCGCCAGCAGCTTATTCCCTAGCGGTTCCTCGGATGAGCAGTTCTTC	CASSLFPSGSSDEQFF
-	TRBV5-1	-	TRBJ2-5	TGCGCCAGCACAGCCGCCCCGGCCACGGAGGGGACCCAGTACTTC	CASTAAPATEGTQYF
few	TRBV27	-	TRBJ2-7	TGTGCCAGCAGCTCTACAGGGTTCGAGCAGTACTTC	CASSSTGFEQYF
few	TRBV4-1	TRBD2	TRBJ2-2	TGCGCCAGCAGCCAAGCACCCCTAGCGGGAGGGCCTGGCACCGGGGAGCTGTTTTTT	CASSQAPLAGGPGTGELFF
few	TRBV29-1	-	TRBJ2-2	TGCAGCGTTAGGAGAGGGGTAACCGGGGAGCTGTTTTTT	CSVRRGVTGELFF
-	TRBV7-6	-	TRBJ2-5	TGTGCCAGCAGCTTAGACCGGGTCCAAGAGACCCAGTACTTC	CASSLDRVQETQYF
few	TRBV12-3/TRBV12-4	TRBD1	TRBJ2-1	TGTGCCAGCATTACTCCGGGACAGGGGGCCTACAATGAGCAGTTCTTC	CASITPGQGAYNEQFF
-	TRBV19	-	TRBJ2-1	TGTGCCAGTAGTATAGGGAGCTATCAGGGAAATGAGCAGTTCTTC	CASSIGSYQGNEQFF
-	TRBV6-2/TRBV6-3	TRBD1	TRBJ1-5	TGTGCCAGCAGTCGGGACAGCTCCGAATATAGCAATCAGCCCCAGCATTTT	CASSRDSSEYSNQPQHF
-	TRBV24-1	TRBD2	TRBJ2-5	TGTGCCACCAGTGAAGGACTAGCGGGCTTCCAAGAGACCCAGTACTTC	CATSEGLAGFQETQYF
-	TRBV4-1	TRBD2	TRBJ2-1	TGCGCCAGCAGCCAAGTAGCGGGCCCCACCTACAATGAGCAGTTCTTC	CASSQVAGPTYNEQFF
many	TRBV5-1	TRBD1	TRBJ2-5	TGCGCCAGCAGCGGACGGACAGGGCAAGAGACCCAGTACTTC	CASSGRTGQETQYF
many	TRBV21-1	-	TRBJ2-1	TGTGCCAGCAGCAAGGGAGGGCCTTGGGAATCGGGTTACAATGAGCAGTTCTTC	CASSKGGPWESGYNEQFF
many	TRBV7-3	-	TRBJ2-2	TGTGCCAGCAGCTTACGGGCCCTAGCCGGGGAGCTGTTTTTT	CASSLRALAGELFF
many	TRBV2	TRBD2	TRBJ2-7	TGTGCCACCCACCGGGCGGGAGACCCCTACGAGCAGTACTTC	CATHRAGDPYEQYF
many	TRBV29-1	TRBD2	TRBJ2-7	TGCAGCGTAGGACAGGCTAGCGGGAGGGCCACCTACGAGCAGTACTTC	CSVGQASGRATYEQYF
-	TRBV20-1	-	TRBJ2-2	TGCAGTGCTTACCGGGACGCCACCGGGGAGCTGTTTTTT	CSAYRDATGELFF
-	TRBV20-1	-	TRBJ2-7	TGCAGTGCTCGCCGGGCTCGGGGTATACATGCCGAGCAGTACTTC	CSARRARGIHAEQYF
-	TRBV12-3/TRBV12-4	TRBD1	TRBJ2-2	TGTGCCAGCAGCAATCGGACAGGCTGGAACACCGGGGAGCTGTTTTTT	CASSNRTGWNTGELFF
few	TRBV12-3/TRBV12-4	TRBD2	TRBJ2-2	TGTGCCAGCAGTTTAGGACTAGCGGGAGTTACCACCGGGGAGCTGTTTTTT	CASSLGLAGVTTGELFF
few	TRBV12-3/TRBV12-4	TRBD2	TRBJ2-3	TGTGCCAGCAGTCAACCGGGACTAGAGATGTCAGATACGCAGTATTTT	CASSQPGLEMSDTQYF